This T cell receptor beta chain was captured in a study of T-cell reconstitution after alpha-beta-depleted transplantation in children. The TCRbeta library incorporated unique molecular identifiers. TCRdb ran MiXCR on the PCR reads and lists one entry per CDR3 protein. The table has approximately 93,000 distinct CDR3 sequences, roughly 8.8% seen once. This clonotype has ten or more counts. From germline, CDR1 is ENHRY and CDR2 SYGVKD. V lost 10 bases and J lost 2, with 17 bases in between. This CDR3 contains 15 residues. The specimen comprised PBMCs from the stem cell graft donor, sampled from the stem cell graft. The sequence was obtained from a human donor who donated a stem cell graft to a child with congenital amegakaryocytic thrombocytopenia. This chain connects TRBV10-3 to TRBJ2-2, with D possibly called TRBD1 or TRBD2 (5 bases each). CDR3 nucleotide sequence: TGTGCCACGAACCGGGACGGGATAAACACCGGGGAGCTGTTTTTT. Translating it yields CATNRDGINTGELFF.